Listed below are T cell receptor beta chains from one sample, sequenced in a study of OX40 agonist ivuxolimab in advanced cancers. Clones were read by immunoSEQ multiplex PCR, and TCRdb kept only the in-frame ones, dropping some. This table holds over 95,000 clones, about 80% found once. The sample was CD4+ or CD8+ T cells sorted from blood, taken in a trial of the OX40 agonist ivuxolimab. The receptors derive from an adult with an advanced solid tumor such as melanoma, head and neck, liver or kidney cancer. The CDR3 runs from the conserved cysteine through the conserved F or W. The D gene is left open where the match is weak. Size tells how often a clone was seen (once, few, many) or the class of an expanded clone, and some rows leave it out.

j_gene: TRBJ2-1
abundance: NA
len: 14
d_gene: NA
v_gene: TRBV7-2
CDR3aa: CASSLRRRGNEQFF
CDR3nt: TGTGCCAGCAGCTTACGTCGTCGGGGCAATGAGCAGTTCTTC

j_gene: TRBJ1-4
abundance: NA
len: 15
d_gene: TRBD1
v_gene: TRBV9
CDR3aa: CASSTPRQGSEKLFF
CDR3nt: TGTGCCAGCAGCACCCCTCGACAGGGTAGTGAAAAACTGTTTTTT

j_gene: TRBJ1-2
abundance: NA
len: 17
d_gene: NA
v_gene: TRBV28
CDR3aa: CASSYGHTLLLDYGYTF
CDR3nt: TGTGCCAGCAGTTACGGACATACGCTATTACTGGACTATGGCTACACCTTC

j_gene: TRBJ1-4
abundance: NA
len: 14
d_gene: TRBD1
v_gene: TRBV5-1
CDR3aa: CASSQGQGKEKLFF
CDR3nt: TGCGCCAGCAGCCAGGGACAGGGGAAAGAAAAACTGTTTTTT

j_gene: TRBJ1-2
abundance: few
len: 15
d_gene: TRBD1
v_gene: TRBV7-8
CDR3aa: CASSYQQGAIYGYTF
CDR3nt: TGTGCCAGCAGCTATCAACAGGGGGCAATCTATGGCTACACCTTC

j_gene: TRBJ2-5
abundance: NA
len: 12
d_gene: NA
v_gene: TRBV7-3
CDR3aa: CASRTTEETQYF
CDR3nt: TGTGCCAGCAGAACCACCGAGGAGACCCAGTACTTC

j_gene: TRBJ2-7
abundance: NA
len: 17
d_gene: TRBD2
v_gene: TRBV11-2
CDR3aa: CASSFVVSGSSSYEQYF
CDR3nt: TGTGCCAGCAGCTTTGTAGTCAGCGGGAGCTCCTCCTACGAGCAGTACTTC

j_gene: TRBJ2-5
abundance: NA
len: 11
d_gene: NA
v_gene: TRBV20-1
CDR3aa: CSARVGKTQYF
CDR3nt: TGCAGTGCTAGGGTGGGGAAGACCCAGTACTTC

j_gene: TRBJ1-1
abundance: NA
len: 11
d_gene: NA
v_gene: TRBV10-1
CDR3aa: CASTPEALAFF
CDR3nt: TGCGCCAGCACCCCCGAGGCTCTCGCTTTCTTT

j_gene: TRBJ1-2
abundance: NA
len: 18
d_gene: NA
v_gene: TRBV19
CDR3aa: CASYRLGTPLASLYGYTF
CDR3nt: TGTGCCAGTTACCGGCTCGGGACGCCACTAGCATCCCTCTATGGCTACACCTTC

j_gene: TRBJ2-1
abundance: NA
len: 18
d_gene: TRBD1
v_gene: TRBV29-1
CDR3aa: CSVDWGVGGTGARDEQFF
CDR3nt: TGCAGCGTTGATTGGGGCGTAGGGGGGACAGGGGCCCGGGATGAGCAGTTCTTC

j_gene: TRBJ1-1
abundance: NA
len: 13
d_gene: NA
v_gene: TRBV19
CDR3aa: CASSNTQNTEAFF
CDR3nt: TGTGCCAGTAGTAACACCCAGAACACTGAAGCTTTCTTT

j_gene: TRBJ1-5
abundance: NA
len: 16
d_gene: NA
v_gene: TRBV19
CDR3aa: CASSMVPGVGNQPQHF
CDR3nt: TGTGCCAGTAGTATGGTCCCAGGGGTCGGCAATCAGCCCCAGCATTTT

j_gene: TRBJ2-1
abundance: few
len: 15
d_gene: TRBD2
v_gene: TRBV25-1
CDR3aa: CASSESSGRHNEQFF
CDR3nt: TGTGCCAGCAGTGAGTCTAGCGGGAGGCACAATGAGCAGTTCTTC

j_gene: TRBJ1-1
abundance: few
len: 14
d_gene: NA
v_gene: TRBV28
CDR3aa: CASSLQAVNTEAFF
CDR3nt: TGTGCCAGCAGTCTCCAGGCCGTGAACACTGAAGCTTTCTTT

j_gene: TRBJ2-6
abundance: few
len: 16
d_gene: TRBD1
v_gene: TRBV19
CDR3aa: CASSIGQGGGANVLTF
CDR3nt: TGTGCCAGTAGTATTGGACAGGGCGGTGGGGCCAACGTCCTGACTTTC

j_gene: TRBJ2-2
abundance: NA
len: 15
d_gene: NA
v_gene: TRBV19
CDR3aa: CASSIRTANTGELFF
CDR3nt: TGTGCCAGTAGTATTCGGACGGCGAACACCGGGGAGCTGTTTTTT

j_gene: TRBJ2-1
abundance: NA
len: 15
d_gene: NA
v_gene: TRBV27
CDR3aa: CASRERAASYNEQFF
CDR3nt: TGTGCCAGCAGGGAACGAGCGGCATCCTACAATGAGCAGTTCTTC

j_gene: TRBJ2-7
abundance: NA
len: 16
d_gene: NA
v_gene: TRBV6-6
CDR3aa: CASTPTPSLLSYEQYF
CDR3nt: TGTGCCAGCACCCCCACCCCGTCCCTCCTCTCCTACGAGCAGTACTTC

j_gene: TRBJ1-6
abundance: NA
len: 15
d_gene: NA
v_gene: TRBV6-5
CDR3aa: CASSPNAGGLSPLHF
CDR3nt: TGTGCCAGCAGCCCCAATGCCGGAGGTTTATCACCCCTCCACTTT

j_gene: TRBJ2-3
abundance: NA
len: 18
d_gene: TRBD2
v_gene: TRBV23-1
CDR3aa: CASRRDPAGDRRGDTQYF
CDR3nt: TGCGCCAGCAGGAGGGATCCAGCGGGAGATCGTAGGGGAGATACGCAGTATTTT

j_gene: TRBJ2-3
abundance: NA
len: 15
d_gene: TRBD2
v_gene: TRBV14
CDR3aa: CASSQDLAGTDTQYF
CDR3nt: TGTGCCAGCAGCCAAGATTTAGCGGGGACAGATACGCAGTATTTT

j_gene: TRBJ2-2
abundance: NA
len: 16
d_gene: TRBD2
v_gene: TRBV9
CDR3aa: CASSVLGSGRAGELFF
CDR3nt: TGTGCCAGCAGCGTATTAGGTAGCGGGAGGGCCGGGGAGCTGTTTTTT

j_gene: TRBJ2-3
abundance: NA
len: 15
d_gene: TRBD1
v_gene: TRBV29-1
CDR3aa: CSVEGTGGPTDTQYF
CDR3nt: TGCAGCGTTGAGGGGACAGGGGGCCCCACAGATACGCAGTATTTT

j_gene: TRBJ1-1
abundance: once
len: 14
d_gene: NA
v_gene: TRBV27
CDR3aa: CASSSLTGFTEAFF
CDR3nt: TGTGCCAGCAGTTCACTTACAGGGTTCACTGAAGCTTTCTTT

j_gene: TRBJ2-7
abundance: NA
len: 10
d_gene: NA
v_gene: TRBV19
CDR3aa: CAPVVPAQYF
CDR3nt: TGTGCCCCAGTCGTGCCTGCGCAGTACTTC

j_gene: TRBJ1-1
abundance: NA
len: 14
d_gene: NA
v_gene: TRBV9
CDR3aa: CASSKGGLDTEAFF
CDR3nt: TGTGCCAGCAGCAAAGGGGGTTTGGACACTGAAGCTTTCTTT

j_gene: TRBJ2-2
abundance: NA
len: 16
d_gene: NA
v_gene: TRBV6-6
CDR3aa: CASTLTDPSASGELFF
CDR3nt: TGTGCCAGCACCCTGACTGACCCATCCGCTTCCGGGGAGCTGTTTTTT

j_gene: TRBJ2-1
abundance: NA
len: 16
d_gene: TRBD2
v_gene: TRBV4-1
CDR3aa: CASSQDSLAGGNEQFF
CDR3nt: TGCGCCAGCAGCCAAGATAGCCTAGCGGGAGGGAATGAGCAGTTCTTC

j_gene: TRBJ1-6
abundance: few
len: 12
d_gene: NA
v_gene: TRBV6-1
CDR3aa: CASDVGAGALHF
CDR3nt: TGTGCCAGCGACGTTGGGGCCGGGGCCCTCCACTTT

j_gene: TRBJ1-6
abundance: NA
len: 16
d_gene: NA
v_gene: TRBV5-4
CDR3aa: CASSLRSASGSSPLHF
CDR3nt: TGTGCCAGCAGCTTAAGGTCAGCCTCGGGGAGCTCACCCCTCCACTTT

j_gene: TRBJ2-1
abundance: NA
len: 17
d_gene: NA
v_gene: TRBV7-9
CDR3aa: CASSLPDQGGRANEQFF
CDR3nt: TGTGCCAGCAGCTTACCCGACCAGGGAGGTAGAGCGAATGAGCAGTTCTTC

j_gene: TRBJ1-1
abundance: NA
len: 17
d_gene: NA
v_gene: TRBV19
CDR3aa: CASSIKAGNLMNTEAFF
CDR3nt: TGTGCCAGTAGTATAAAGGCCGGGAACCTAATGAACACTGAAGCTTTCTTT

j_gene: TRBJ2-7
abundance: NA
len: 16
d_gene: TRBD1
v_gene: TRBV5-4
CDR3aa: CASTRQTGTGAHEQYF
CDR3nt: TGTGCCAGCACCAGGCAGACCGGGACAGGGGCACATGAGCAGTACTTC

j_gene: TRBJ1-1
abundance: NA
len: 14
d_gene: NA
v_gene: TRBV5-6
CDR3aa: CASSRDGPRREAFF
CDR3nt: TGTGCCAGCAGTCGGGACGGACCTCGCCGCGAAGCTTTCTTT

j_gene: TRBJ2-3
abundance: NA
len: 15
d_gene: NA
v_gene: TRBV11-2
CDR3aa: CASSLEVRSSDTQYF
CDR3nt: TGTGCCAGCAGCTTAGAGGTCCGTAGCTCAGATACGCAGTATTTT

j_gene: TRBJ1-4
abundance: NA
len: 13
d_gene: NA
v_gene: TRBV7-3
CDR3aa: CASSLWGNEKLFF
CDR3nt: TGTGCCAGCAGCTTATGGGGCAATGAAAAACTGTTTTTT

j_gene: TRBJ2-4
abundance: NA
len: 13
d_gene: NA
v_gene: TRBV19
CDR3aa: CASSRRDRNIQYF
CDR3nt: TGTGCCAGTAGCCGGCGGGACAGAAACATTCAGTACTTC

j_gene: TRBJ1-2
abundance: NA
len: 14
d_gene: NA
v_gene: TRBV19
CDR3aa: CASVKTGVNYGYTF
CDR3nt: TGTGCCAGTGTAAAGACAGGTGTTAACTATGGCTACACCTTC

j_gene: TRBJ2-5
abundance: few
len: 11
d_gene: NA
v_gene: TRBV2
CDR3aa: CASRPVETQYF
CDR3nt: TGTGCCAGCAGACCCGTAGAGACCCAGTACTTC

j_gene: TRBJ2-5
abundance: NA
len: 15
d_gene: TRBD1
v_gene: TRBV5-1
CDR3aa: CASSRGQGEQETQYF
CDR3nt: TGCGCCAGCAGCCGTGGACAGGGCGAACAAGAGACCCAGTACTTC

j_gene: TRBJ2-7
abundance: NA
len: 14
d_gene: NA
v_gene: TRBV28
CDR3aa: CASRSGEARHEQYF
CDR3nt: TGTGCCAGCAGGTCAGGGGAGGCTCGACACGAGCAGTACTTC

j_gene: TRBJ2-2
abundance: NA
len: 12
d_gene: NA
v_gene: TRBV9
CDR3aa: CASSPWAGELFF
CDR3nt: TGTGCCAGCAGCCCCTGGGCCGGGGAGCTGTTTTTT

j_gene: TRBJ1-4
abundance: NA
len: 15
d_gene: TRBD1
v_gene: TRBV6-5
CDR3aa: CASSYSQGTREKLFF
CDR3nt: TGTGCCAGCAGTTACTCACAGGGGACTAGGGAAAAACTGTTTTTT

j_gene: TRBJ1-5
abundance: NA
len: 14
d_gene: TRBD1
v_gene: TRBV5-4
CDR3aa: CAFSTGTGGQPQHF
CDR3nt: TGTGCCTTTTCTACGGGGACAGGGGGCCAGCCCCAGCATTTT

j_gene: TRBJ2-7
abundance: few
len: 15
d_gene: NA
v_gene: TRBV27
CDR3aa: CASSLKEKRHYEQYF
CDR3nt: TGTGCCAGCAGTTTAAAGGAGAAACGGCACTACGAGCAGTACTTC

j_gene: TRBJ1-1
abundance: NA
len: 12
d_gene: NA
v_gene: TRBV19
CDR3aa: CASWGGSTEAFF
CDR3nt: TGTGCCAGCTGGGGGGGCTCCACTGAAGCTTTCTTT

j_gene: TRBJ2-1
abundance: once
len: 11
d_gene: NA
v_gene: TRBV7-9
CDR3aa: CASNLLPEQFF
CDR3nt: TGTGCCAGCAATCTCTTGCCTGAGCAGTTCTTC

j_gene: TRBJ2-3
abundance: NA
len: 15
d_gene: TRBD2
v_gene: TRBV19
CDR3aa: CASSKRGEDPHTQYF
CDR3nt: TGTGCCAGTAGTAAGCGGGGGGAAGATCCCCATACGCAGTATTTT

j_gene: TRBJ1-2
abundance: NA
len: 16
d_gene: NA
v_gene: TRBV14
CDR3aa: CASSQEYSRLMVGYTF
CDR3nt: TGTGCCAGCAGCCAAGAATATTCCAGATTAATGGTTGGCTACACCTTC

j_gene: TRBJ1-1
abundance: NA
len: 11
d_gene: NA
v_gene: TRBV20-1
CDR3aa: CSARDDFEAFF
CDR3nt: TGCAGTGCTAGGGACGACTTCGAAGCTTTCTTT

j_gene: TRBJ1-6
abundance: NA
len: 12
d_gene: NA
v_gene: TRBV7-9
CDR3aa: CASSLENSPLHF
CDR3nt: TGTGCCAGCAGCTTAGAGAATTCACCCCTCCACTTT